These T cell receptor beta chains were read from a single sample in a study of T cells in Graves' hyperthyroidism and ophthalmopathy. TCRdb analysed the multiplex PCR reads with MiXCR anew, one entry per CDR3 protein. The sample holds over 700,000 distinct CDR3 sequences, roughly 20% seen once. Sequencing was performed on blood. These receptors originate from a woman aged 45 to 65 with Graves' hyperthyroidism that later progressed to Graves' ophthalmopathy. Each CDR3 is given with its conserved first and last residue. Fields, in order: V gene, clone size, J gene, D gene, CDR3 protein, CDR3 DNA. D genes are given only for firm matches. Only some rows state a clone size, as once, few, many or a class for expanded clones.

v_gene: TRBV6-2/TRBV6-3; abundance: few; j_gene: TRBJ1-1; d_gene: TRBD1; CDR3aa: CASSYGTGAGTEAFF; CDR3nt: TGTGCCAGCAGTTATGGGACAGGGGCAGGCACTGAAGCTTTCTTT
v_gene: TRBV14; abundance: NA; j_gene: TRBJ1-3; d_gene: NA; CDR3aa: CASSHPGAGNTIYF; CDR3nt: TGTGCCAGCAGCCACCCAGGGGCTGGAAACACCATATATTTT
v_gene: TRBV30; abundance: few; j_gene: TRBJ2-5; d_gene: NA; CDR3aa: CAWSQDSGYETQYF; CDR3nt: TGTGCCTGGAGTCAGGACTCGGGGTACGAGACCCAGTACTTC
v_gene: TRBV3-1; abundance: many; j_gene: TRBJ1-1; d_gene: NA; CDR3aa: CASSQGLGATEAFF; CDR3nt: TGTGCCAGCAGCCAAGGGCTGGGGGCAACTGAAGCTTTCTTT
v_gene: TRBV2; abundance: NA; j_gene: TRBJ1-4; d_gene: NA; CDR3aa: CASRMGTIDGEKLFF; CDR3nt: TGTGCCAGCAGGATGGGGACAATCGACGGTGAAAAACTGTTTTTT
v_gene: TRBV11-3; abundance: many; j_gene: TRBJ2-5; d_gene: NA; CDR3aa: CASSPRTDGGTQYF; CDR3nt: TGTGCCAGCAGCCCCAGGACCGACGGGGGGACCCAGTACTTC
v_gene: TRBV28; abundance: NA; j_gene: TRBJ1-1; d_gene: NA; CDR3aa: CASSYTPLGTEAFF; CDR3nt: TGTGCCAGCAGTTACACACCCTTGGGCACTGAAGCTTTCTTT
v_gene: TRBV12-3/TRBV12-4; abundance: many; j_gene: TRBJ2-1; d_gene: NA; CDR3aa: CASSSSQDSEQFF; CDR3nt: TGTGCCAGCAGTTCCTCCCAGGACAGTGAGCAGTTCTTC
v_gene: TRBV30; abundance: many; j_gene: TRBJ2-5; d_gene: TRBD1; CDR3aa: CAWRPGGSETQYF; CDR3nt: TGTGCCTGGCGGCCAGGGGGCAGTGAGACCCAGTACTTC
v_gene: TRBV27; abundance: many; j_gene: TRBJ1-1; d_gene: NA; CDR3aa: CASSLSGPNTEAFF; CDR3nt: TGTGCCAGCAGTTTATCGGGCCCGAACACTGAAGCTTTCTTT
v_gene: TRBV11-2; abundance: many; j_gene: TRBJ2-3; d_gene: NA; CDR3aa: CASRIASGASTDTQYF; CDR3nt: TGTGCCAGCAGGATAGCGTCGGGGGCTAGCACAGATACGCAGTATTTT
v_gene: TRBV4-1; abundance: NA; j_gene: TRBJ1-5; d_gene: TRBD1; CDR3aa: CASSQEDRDYQPQHF; CDR3nt: TGCGCCAGCAGCCAAGAGGACAGGGATTATCAGCCCCAGCATTTT
v_gene: TRBV7-2; abundance: NA; j_gene: TRBJ2-5; d_gene: TRBD2; CDR3aa: CASSSRGGSWETQYF; CDR3nt: TGTGCCAGCAGCTCGCGCGGGGGGAGCTGGGAGACCCAGTACTTC
v_gene: TRBV11-1; abundance: many; j_gene: TRBJ2-1; d_gene: NA; CDR3aa: CASSTNRASYNEQFF; CDR3nt: TGTGCCAGCAGCACGAACAGGGCCTCCTACAATGAGCAGTTCTTC
v_gene: TRBV20-1; abundance: few; j_gene: TRBJ1-3; d_gene: NA; CDR3aa: CSAAGYSGNTIYF; CDR3nt: TGCAGTGCCGCAGGCTACTCTGGAAACACCATATATTTT
v_gene: TRBV20-1; abundance: few; j_gene: TRBJ2-2; d_gene: TRBD1; CDR3aa: CSARGIGQGLAGELFF; CDR3nt: TGCAGTGCTAGAGGGATAGGACAGGGTCTGGCCGGGGAGCTGTTTTTT
v_gene: TRBV7-9; abundance: NA; j_gene: TRBJ2-3; d_gene: NA; CDR3aa: CASRGASTDTQYF; CDR3nt: TGTGCCAGCAGGGGGGCCAGCACGGATACGCAGTATTTT
v_gene: TRBV6-1; abundance: NA; j_gene: TRBJ1-2; d_gene: NA; CDR3aa: CASRAPGDYYGYTF; CDR3nt: TGTGCCAGCAGGGCCCCCGGGGACTACTATGGCTACACCTTC
v_gene: TRBV12-3/TRBV12-4; abundance: many; j_gene: TRBJ1-5; d_gene: TRBD1; CDR3aa: CASSRKPGGTTNQPQHF; CDR3nt: TGTGCCAGCAGTCGAAAACCAGGGGGGACCACCAATCAGCCCCAGCATTTT
v_gene: TRBV29-1; abundance: NA; j_gene: TRBJ2-6; d_gene: NA; CDR3aa: CSVVTTVSGANVLTF; CDR3nt: TGCAGCGTTGTTACGACAGTCTCTGGGGCCAACGTCCTGACTTTC
v_gene: TRBV6-1; abundance: few; j_gene: TRBJ1-1; d_gene: NA; CDR3aa: CASNFQGFAFF; CDR3nt: TGTGCCAGCAACTTCCAGGGTTTTGCTTTCTTT
v_gene: TRBV9; abundance: many; j_gene: TRBJ1-5; d_gene: NA; CDR3aa: CASSVADNQPQHF; CDR3nt: TGTGCCAGCAGCGTAGCTGACAATCAGCCCCAGCATTTT
v_gene: TRBV30; abundance: few; j_gene: TRBJ1-4; d_gene: NA; CDR3aa: CAWSVGGGKGEKLFF; CDR3nt: TGTGCCTGGAGTGTCGGCGGAGGGAAGGGCGAAAAACTGTTTTTT
v_gene: TRBV12-3/TRBV12-4; abundance: few; j_gene: TRBJ1-4; d_gene: NA; CDR3aa: CASSLALTATNEKLFF; CDR3nt: TGTGCCAGCAGTTTAGCCCTAACAGCAACTAATGAAAAACTGTTTTTT
v_gene: TRBV7-9; abundance: NA; j_gene: TRBJ2-5; d_gene: NA; CDR3aa: CASEGTETQYF; CDR3nt: TGTGCCAGCGAGGGAACCGAGACCCAGTACTTC
v_gene: TRBV12-3/TRBV12-4; abundance: many; j_gene: TRBJ1-6; d_gene: TRBD1; CDR3aa: CASSRPGTGGSPLHF; CDR3nt: TGTGCCAGCAGTCGTCCCGGGACAGGGGGTTCACCCCTCCACTTT
v_gene: TRBV7-9; abundance: NA; j_gene: TRBJ1-1; d_gene: NA; CDR3aa: CASSLVAGWNTEAFF; CDR3nt: TGTGCCAGCAGCTTAGTGGCAGGGTGGAACACTGAAGCTTTCTTT
v_gene: TRBV18; abundance: NA; j_gene: TRBJ2-5; d_gene: NA; CDR3aa: CASSPPLKETQYF; CDR3nt: TGTGCCAGCTCACCACCCTTAAAAGAGACCCAGTACTTC
v_gene: TRBV11-2; abundance: once; j_gene: TRBJ1-2; d_gene: TRBD1; CDR3aa: CASSLSTGVYGYTF; CDR3nt: TGTGCCAGCAGCTTATCGACAGGGGTGTATGGCTACACCTTC
v_gene: TRBV2; abundance: many; j_gene: TRBJ2-3; d_gene: TRBD1; CDR3aa: CASSEDRGADTQYF; CDR3nt: TGTGCCAGCAGTGAGGACAGGGGGGCAGATACGCAGTATTTT
v_gene: TRBV11-2; abundance: many; j_gene: TRBJ1-3; d_gene: NA; CDR3aa: CASSLGLDTIYF; CDR3nt: TGTGCCAGCAGCTTAGGATTGGACACCATATATTTT
v_gene: TRBV7-9; abundance: NA; j_gene: TRBJ1-2; d_gene: TRBD1; CDR3aa: CASSSAVTGGDYGYTF; CDR3nt: TGTGCCAGCAGCTCCGCGGTGACAGGGGGGGACTATGGCTACACCTTC
v_gene: TRBV5-1; abundance: many; j_gene: TRBJ1-1; d_gene: NA; CDR3aa: CASSLTEGNTEAFF; CDR3nt: TGCGCCAGCAGCCTGACTGAGGGGAACACTGAAGCTTTCTTT
v_gene: TRBV10-3; abundance: few; j_gene: TRBJ2-7; d_gene: NA; CDR3aa: CAISETDGGASRQYF; CDR3nt: TGTGCCATCAGTGAGACGGACGGCGGGGCCTCTCGGCAGTACTTC
v_gene: TRBV18; abundance: NA; j_gene: TRBJ1-2; d_gene: TRBD1; CDR3aa: CASSPNDRVIYGYTF; CDR3nt: TGTGCCAGCTCACCAAACGACAGGGTGATCTATGGCTACACCTTC
v_gene: TRBV7-2; abundance: many; j_gene: TRBJ2-3; d_gene: NA; CDR3aa: CASSLLRGGTSTDTQYF; CDR3nt: TGTGCCAGCAGCTTATTGCGGGGCGGTACTAGCACAGATACGCAGTATTTT
v_gene: TRBV2; abundance: many; j_gene: TRBJ2-7; d_gene: TRBD1; CDR3aa: CASSYRDRSPYEQYF; CDR3nt: TGTGCCAGCAGTTACCGGGACAGGAGCCCCTACGAGCAGTACTTC
v_gene: TRBV5-1; abundance: many; j_gene: TRBJ2-3; d_gene: NA; CDR3aa: CASSGLPLPPNTQYF; CDR3nt: TGCGCCAGCAGCGGCTTACCCCTTCCGCCTAATACGCAGTATTTT
v_gene: TRBV11-2; abundance: many; j_gene: TRBJ2-7; d_gene: NA; CDR3aa: CASSLDVGRRHGYEQYF; CDR3nt: TGTGCCAGCAGCTTAGATGTCGGACGGAGGCACGGTTACGAGCAGTACTTC
v_gene: TRBV27; abundance: many; j_gene: TRBJ1-1; d_gene: NA; CDR3aa: CASSLEAVRGNTEAFF; CDR3nt: TGTGCCAGCAGTTTAGAGGCGGTCAGGGGGAACACTGAAGCTTTCTTT